The T cell receptor (beta chain) under discussion was sequenced for a study of cytomegalovirus exposure and HLA in healthy donors. It was with 60 Vbeta and 13 Jbeta primers that the PCR ran. The repertoire was sequenced with immunoSEQ multiplex PCR; TCRdb's copy has only in-frame clones and lacks some. Here the sample spans 76,000 or so clones, about 81% being singletons. On this clone: As yet, its antigen is unknown.

Germline CDR1 LGHNA, CDR2 YNFKEQ. V was clipped by 0 bases and J by 0 bases, with 9 bases between them. The CDR3 totals 16 residues. Study findings and constraints: According to the study, around 150 TCR beta chains were cytomegalovirus-associated. In most subjects, TCR beta sequences reportedly gave accurate predictions of HLA-A and HLA-B alleles.

The chain recombines TRBV4-2 with TRBJ1-5, with a tentative D call TRBD1 (5 bases). Sequences were obtained from PBMCs. The sequence came from a woman aged 40 to 55 in good health and CMV-seropositive. The CDR3 sequence is CASSQDPGDSNQPQHF. DNA for the CDR3: TGTGCCAGCAGCCAAGATCCGGGGGATAGCAATCAGCCCCAGCATTTT.